The 5 T cell receptor beta chains presented below share a single source sample, sequenced in a study of blood T cell repertoires in COVID-19. The protocol was immunoSEQ multiplex PCR, while the TCRdb copy is restricted to in-frame clones and leaves out a portion. The table includes tens of thousands of clones, around 83% detected once. Sequenced sample: peripheral blood. The receptors were gathered from an elderly man with acute or convalescent COVID-19.

The rearrangement links TRBV7-2 to TRBJ1-6; no firm D call. The CDR3 runs to 12 residues. Trimming cost V 5 bases and J 10 bases, with 9 bases left between them. Germline CDR1 SGHTA, CDR2 FQGNSA. This CDR3 is CASSQTSSPLHF. CDR3 nucleotides: TGTGCCAGCAGCCAGACATCGTCACCCCTCCACTTT.

V gene TRBV30 combines with J gene TRBJ2-6; D remains unclear. V dropped 5 bases and J dropped 0 bases, with 17 bases sitting between them. Looked up from germline, CDR1 is GTSNPN and CDR2 is SVGIG (reference sequence). The length of the CDR3 is 17 residues. CDR3 in DNA: TGTGCCTGGTCCCAGGTAGTCTCCCTCTCTGGGGCCAACGTCCTGACTTTC. It translates to CAWSQVVSLSGANVLTF.

The chain has TRBV4-1 and TRBJ2-2, with D perhaps matching TRBD2 (5 bases). CDR3 length equals 14 residues. V lost 1 base to trimming and J lost 4 bases, with 7 bases between them. Per the germline V gene, CDR1 is MGHRA and CDR2 is YSYEKL. The CDR3 loop reads CASSQGGLTGELFF. Written as DNA, the CDR3 is TGCGCCAGCAGCCAAGGTGGACTCACCGGGGAGCTGTTTTTT.

This chain links TRBV7-9 with TRBJ2-1, with 7 bases lining up with TRBD1. The CDR3 length is 16 residues. Germline trimming cut 1 base from V and 2 bases from J; bases unmatched to any gene: 5. Germline CDR1 and CDR2: SEHNR and FQNEAQ (reference sequence). For the CDR3, the DNA is TGTGCCAGCAGCTTAGAGGGGGCAGGGGCCTACAATGAGCAGTTCTTC. Translation: CASSLEGAGAYNEQFF.

The chain employs TRBV28 and TRBJ2-7; D is possibly TRBD2 (5 bases). V was trimmed by 2 bases and J by 5 bases, leaving 13 bases between them. The CDR3 has 14 amino acids. The V gene's germline CDR1 is MDHEN and CDR2 SYDVKM. Here the CDR3 reads CASSLQLVTHEQYF. CDR3 in DNA: TGTGCCAGCAGTTTACAACTAGTTACCCACGAGCAGTACTTC. Complete variable domain (other parts from reference TRBV28 and TRBJ2-7): DVKVTQSSRYLVKRTGEKVFLECVQDMDHENMFWYRQDPGLGLRLIYFSYDVKMKEKGDIPEGYSVSREKKERFSLILESASTNQTSMYLCASSLQLVTHEQYFGPGTRLTVT.